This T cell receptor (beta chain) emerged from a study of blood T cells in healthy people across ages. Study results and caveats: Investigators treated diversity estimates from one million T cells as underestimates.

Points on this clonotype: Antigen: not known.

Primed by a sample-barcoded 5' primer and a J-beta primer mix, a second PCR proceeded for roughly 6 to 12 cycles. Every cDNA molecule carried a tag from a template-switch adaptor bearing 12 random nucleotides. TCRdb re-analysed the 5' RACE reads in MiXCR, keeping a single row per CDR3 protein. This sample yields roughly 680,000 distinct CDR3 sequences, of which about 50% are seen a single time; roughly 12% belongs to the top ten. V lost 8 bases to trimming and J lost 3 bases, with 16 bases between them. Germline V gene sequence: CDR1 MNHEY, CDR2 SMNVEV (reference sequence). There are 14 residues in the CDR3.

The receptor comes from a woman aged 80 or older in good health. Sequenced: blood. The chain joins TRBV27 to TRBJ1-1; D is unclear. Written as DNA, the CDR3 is TGTGCCAGCCGGAAAGGGAATCCCGACACTGAAGCTTTCTTT. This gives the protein CASRKGNPDTEAFF.